This is a list of T cell receptor beta chains from one sample in a study of blood T cell repertoires in COVID-19. Profiling relied on immunoSEQ multiplex PCR, and the TCRdb table lists in-frame clones only, not all of them. The sample consists of 95,000 to 110,000 clones, around 82% of them appearing once. The sequenced sample consisted of peripheral blood. These receptors all come from a human donor in a cohort sampled during active COVID-19. CDR3s include the opening cysteine and the closing phenylalanine or tryptophan. Each record gives: V gene, clone size, J gene, CDR3 protein. Size is stated for part of the rows, as once, few or many counts, or as a class when the clone is expanded.

>TRBV27|.|TRBJ2-5
CASSQQGLRQETQYF
>TRBV5-1|.|TRBJ1-2
CASRYTGGDNYGYTF
>TRBV7-2|.|TRBJ1-5
CASSYRWGVNQPQHF
>TRBV11-2|many|TRBJ2-3
CASSLWERESRDTQYF
>TRBV7-3|.|TRBJ2-1
CASSSPPGGEQFF
>TRBV18|.|TRBJ2-1
CASSPPAGGTYNEQFF
>TRBV19|.|TRBJ2-1
CASSIGSSYNEQFF
>TRBV11-2|.|TRBJ1-1
CASSLGLGNTEAFF
>TRBV6-1|.|TRBJ2-7
CASSVVAGQPTYEQYF
>TRBV19|.|TRBJ1-1
CATIARTVNTEAFF
>TRBV5-1|.|TRBJ2-1
CASSGGALAGSYNEQFF